The entry below describes one T cell receptor (beta chain). The specificity of this receptor is unknown. The record has no base qualities; no much larger clone is one base away. V and J are trimmed by 4 bases and 5 bases, and the gene matches miss 2 bases of the junction. The germline V gene (reference sequence) sets CDR1 to LGHDT and CDR2 to YNNKEL. Spanning cysteine to phenylalanine, the CDR3 consists of 15 amino acids. Only the CDR3 DNA stays, 45 bases, in frame from base 1. TCRbeta CDR3 regions were amplified from genomic DNA by means of the immunoSEQ Assay, a bias-controlled multiplex PCR. The paper's data handling went like this. Within the assay, amplification of reference gene primers was used to estimate how many nucleated cells each sample contained. To quantify the absolute abundance of each unique TCRbeta CDR3 rearrangement, sequence reads were collapsed and filtered. For each sample, productive Simpson clonality was calculated as the square root of Simpson's diversity index across productive rearrangements. Imported from immuneACCESS, the table was reduced by TCRdb to in-frame sequences with V and J called. These copies leave out some clones; in studies compared against another copy, an unresolved V gene accounts for under half, and the cause of the remainder is not known. The V and J calls and clone size were taken over from that table, and D and trimming were inferred from the DNA. The sample yields 310,000 or so clones; approximately 86% were counted once. In total, the top ten clones hold roughly 2.1% of the sample.

This specimen comes from a study of blood T cell repertoires in COVID-19 (dated by TCRdb to about 2020). The study in broad terms: Collaborator samples came from the United States, Italy and Spain and covered acute and convalescent phases of COVID-19. Sample metadata almost always included a de-identified subject ID, COVID-19 status, age in years and sex. The repertoires were made available in a free public database intended to serve as a resource for research on the immune response to SARS-CoV-2. Subjects who had been exposed to COVID-19, were actively infected with it, or had recovered from it provided the deeply sampled blood TCRbeta repertoires that made up the dataset. The material from the prospective study consisted of cDNA or gDNA derived from T cells, B-cell-depleted T cells, or PBMCs. Where available, HLA class I and class II types were taken from metadata supplied by the sample provider and were not determined by assay-based typing. The samples were drawn from the first 160 participants of the ongoing ImmuneRACE study and from under 1,500 subjects provided by 6 global collaborators. Broader findings and caveats from the paper: How much clinical and demographic metadata was included differed by source and by participant, and the metadata was provided uncurated.

Another Seattle source contributed samples from volunteer blood donors who had recovered from COVID-19. The collaborating institutions used their own protocols to collect whole blood in K2EDTA tubes. Collaborator samples were shipped for TCRbeta analysis as frozen whole blood, isolated PBMCs, or DNA extracted from either sample type. This clonotype was sampled from a young woman who had recovered from COVID-19. Source material: peripheral blood. The chain uses TRBV3-1 (or the pseudogene TRBV3-2) and TRBJ2-1; 13 of the junction bases match TRBD2. The CDR3 in this case is CASSLGTSGNNEQFF. The nucleotide sequence reads TGTGCCAGCAGCCTCGGGACTAGCGGGAACAATGAGCAGTTCTTC.